This TCR beta chain is drawn from a study of T cells expressing NK-cell markers. Study observations and caveats: The study found dominant NKG2C+ clonotypes at roughly 1.0-7.0% of CD8+ T cells in roughly six donors.

CDR3 length: 18 amino acids. The germline CDR1 and CDR2 sequences are LNHNV and YYDKDF (reference sequence). On this clonotype itself: The antigen is not known.

For TCR beta, cDNA was produced by 5'RACE template switching with UMIs. Following a re-call of the 5' RACE reads, TCRdb has one entry per CDR3 protein and lacks DNA. The sample table sets out 500,000 to 700,000 distinct CDR3 sequences. What was sequenced was blood T cells: a sorted CD56 or NKG2C T cell subset, CD4+ or CD8+ T cells, or bulk PBMC T cells (not recorded which). This TCR came from a man younger than 30 in good health. V gene TRBV15 combines with J gene TRBJ2-5; TCRdb indicates TRBD2, and absent DNA this call remains unverified. The CDR3 protein is CATSRRGSGRAVYETQYF.